Listed below are T cell receptor beta chains from one sample, sequenced in a study of CD8+ T cells in alopecia areata. Produced via immunoSEQ multiplex PCR; TCRdb's table is partial and in-frame only. The data contain 95,000 to 150,000 clones, around 63% of them singletons. The specimen was CD4+ T cells sorted from blood, collected at week 4, from a patient treated with tofacitinib. All receptors derive from a human donor with alopecia areata. Both conserved end residues are part of each CDR3.

j_call,v_call,cdr3_aa
TRBJ2-5,TRBV27,CASSNTGPPGETQYF
TRBJ1-2,TRBV28,CASGQTNYGYTF
TRBJ2-5,TRBV27,CASSFASGRVETQYF
TRBJ1-5,TRBV2,CASRGRRTGVNQPQHF
TRBJ2-3,TRBV29-1,CSVGTGISTDTQYF
TRBJ2-7,TRBV5-4,CASSLLSKSGSEQYF
TRBJ2-5,TRBV11-2,CASSRKETQYF
TRBJ2-3,TRBV9,CASSVSGGSTDTQYF
TRBJ1-2,TRBV4-1,CASSQDGLGVYGYTF
TRBJ1-2,TRBV9,CASSGELNYGYTF
TRBJ2-2,TRBV4-1,CASSQDQRGNTGELFF
TRBJ2-3,TRBV5-1,CASSLGRGEIGTDTQYF
TRBJ2-7,TRBV18,CASSPTRGYEQYF
TRBJ2-1,TRBV5-1,CASSHRDTGTNNEQFF
TRBJ1-2,TRBV2,CASNGQAIAMGYTF
TRBJ2-7,TRBV27,CASSREAQWNEQYF
TRBJ2-3,TRBV7-2,CASSLEGGYTDTQYF
TRBJ2-2,TRBV5-1,CASSTSHQAGELFF
TRBJ2-7,TRBV30,CAWSDRVKSYEQYF
TRBJ1-4,TRBV10-3,CAISKTGSVGNEKLFF
TRBJ1-1,TRBV13,CASSRGQMNTEAFF
TRBJ2-7,TRBV18,CASSPPPGYEQYF
TRBJ1-2,TRBV25-1,CASSDNRGALGYTF
TRBJ1-1,TRBV30,CAWGRTNTEAFF
TRBJ2-5,TRBV30,CAWRLESETQYF
TRBJ2-2,TRBV5-1,CASSLVGRGTGELFF
TRBJ1-2,TRBV25-1,CASSGVTTAYGYTF
TRBJ2-3,TRBV5-5,CASSFETGGTDTQYF
TRBJ2-7,TRBV10-3,CASRGTHGYEQYF
TRBJ2-7,TRBV19,CASSITGTSDEQYF
TRBJ2-3,TRBV30,CAWSVRDRRADTQYF
TRBJ2-5,TRBV7-2,CASSPAGLTLETQYF
TRBJ2-4,TRBV9,CASSVGIGGSGNIQYF
TRBJ2-4,TRBV19,CASSPLAGALGGNIQYF
TRBJ1-5,TRBV7-9,CASSSEANQPQHF
TRBJ2-7,TRBV29-1,CSGKSGSYEQYF
TRBJ2-5,TRBV5-6,CASSLTPRDGETQYF
TRBJ2-7,TRBV25-1,CASSEYKGYEQYF
TRBJ2-7,TRBV6-5,CASSYSRLAGAYEQYF
TRBJ2-5,TRBV5-1,CASSGQLQETQYF
TRBJ2-5,TRBV4-3,CASSQDVAGSATQYF
TRBJ2-5,TRBV29-1,CSAGLQGGQYF
TRBJ2-2,TRBV19,CASSPGGAAGELFF
TRBJ2-3,TRBV9,CASSVGVRDTQYF
TRBJ2-7,TRBV5-1,CASSLGAGAVEQYF
TRBJ2-3,TRBV30,CAWSQGPRDTQYF
TRBJ1-2,TRBV7-2,CASSWTGLYGYTF
TRBJ2-5,TRBV18,CASSPPRETQYF
TRBJ2-1,TRBV10-3,CAISPGQEYNEQFF
.,TRBV30,CAWSVRGSYEQYF